What follows are 27 T cell receptor beta chains derived from one specimen sequenced in a study of post-analysis software for immune sequencing data. Whole-study findings and limits: In patients, about 5 TRBV segments were more frequent than in controls, with TRBV5-6, TRBV5-1 and TRBV20-1 among them.

The TCR beta cDNA libraries contained unique molecular identifiers. TCRdb passed the PCR reads through MiXCR, listing each CDR3 protein once. This sample has over 700,000 distinct CDR3 sequences, with about 27% found just once. These receptors are not linked to any known antigen. Sequencing was done on a sample of blood. These receptors came from a girl under 18 with multiple sclerosis.

This clonotype has only a few counts. The junction departs from germline at one end; a sequencing error may be responsible. The chain is built from TRBV5-1 and TRBJ2-5; 7 nucleotides match TRBD1. Germline values: CDR1 SGHRS, CDR2 YFSETQ. This CDR3 spans 14 amino acids. CDR3 nucleotides: TGTGCCAGCAGCCTGACAGGGTCCCAAGAGACCCAGTACTTC. Amino acids: CASSLTGSQETQYF.

This clonotype came up a few times. The chain combines TRBV27 with TRBJ2-3; perhaps D is TRBD1 or TRBD2 (5 bases each). CDR1 is MNHEY, CDR2 SMNVEV, per germline (reference sequence). Deletions cut 6 bases from V and 4 bases from J, with 20 bases between. The CDR3 has 16 amino acids. The CDR3 DNA is TGTGCCAGCAGAAACCGGCCGTGGGGGACCTCAGATACGCAGTATTTT. Its translation is CASRNRPWGTSDTQYF.

V usage is TRBV27 and J usage is TRBJ2-3; perhaps TRBD2 as D (6 bases). Germline-derived CDR1 and CDR2 are MNHEY and SMNVEV (reference sequence). The V end lost 5 bases, the J end lost 5 bases, and 11 bases lay between the germline ends. CDR3 length: 13 residues. The CDR3 reads CASSDPGLDTQYF. CDR3 DNA sequence: TGTGCCAGCAGTGATCCGGGACTAGATACGCAGTATTTT.

Only a few counts were recorded for this clonotype. This chain connects TRBV29-1 to TRBJ2-1, with 14 bases matching TRBD2. Germline trimming cut 1 base from V and 0 bases from J; bases unmatched to any gene: 11. The CDR3 runs 20 residues. CDR1 is SQVTM and CDR2 is ANQGSEA in the germline V gene. CDR3 sequence (DNA): TGCAGCGTTGAAGCACCCGGGACTAGCGGGAGATCCCCCTCCTACAATGAGCAGTTCTTC. This sequence encodes CSVEAPGTSGRSPSYNEQFF.

The chain combines TRBV20-1 with TRBJ2-1, with no clear D. CDR1 is DFQATT and CDR2 is SNEGSKA in the germline V gene (reference sequence). This CDR3 spans 14 amino acids. The V end lost 1 base, the J end lost 9 bases, and 16 bases lay between the germline ends. The CDR3 loop is CSARAARSVGEQFF. The CDR3 DNA sequence: TGCAGTGCTAGAGCCGCGCGGTCGGTGGGTGAGCAGTTCTTC.

The V call is TRBV9, the J call TRBJ2-2; unclear D gene. This CDR3 spans 14 amino acids. Trimming pared 0 bases from V and 6 bases from J, leaving 9 bases between. The germline V gene has CDR1 SGDLS and CDR2 YYNGEE. CDR3 DNA: TGTGCCAGCAGCGTAGTTAAGGGTCCCGGGGAGCTGTTTTTT. Protein sequence: CASSVVKGPGELFF.

V gene TRBV9 combines with J gene TRBJ1-2; D possibly corresponds to TRBD1 (5 bases). V shed 4 bases and J shed 3 bases, with 13 bases lying between them. CDR3 length: 14 amino acids. CDR1 and CDR2 from the germline V gene are SGDLS and YYNGEE. The CDR3 DNA sequence: TGTGCCAGCAGCCCCCAGGGACGGGACTATGGCTACACCTTC. Its translation: CASSPQGRDYGYTF.

V usage is TRBV7-6 and J usage is TRBJ1-5; D gene ambiguous. Germline V gene sequence: CDR1 SGHVS, CDR2 FNYEAQ. V gave up 2 bases and J gave up 3 bases, with 23 bases separating them. This CDR3 is 19 amino acids long. The CDR3 reads CASSLFSAGRTSNNQPQHF. The CDR3 DNA sequence: TGTGCCAGCAGCTTATTTAGCGCAGGCAGAACATCGAACAATCAGCCCCAGCATTTT.

The chain employs TRBV5-1 and TRBJ1-4, with D perhaps matching TRBD1 (5 bases). Germline assignment: CDR1 SGHRS and CDR2 YFSETQ. The V and J ends lost 0 bases and 6 bases respectively, with 12 bases between them. CDR3 length: 15 amino acids. CDR3 amino acids: CASSLAGVGDEKLFF. CDR3 bases: TGCGCCAGCAGCTTGGCCGGGGTGGGGGATGAAAAACTGTTTTTT.

There are a few counts of this clonotype. The rearrangement joins TRBV20-1 to TRBJ2-7; D tentatively reads TRBD1 or TRBD2 (6 bases each). In germline, CDR1 is DFQATT, CDR2 SNEGSKA (reference sequence). Trimming pared 5 bases from V and 2 bases from J, leaving 13 bases between. This CDR3 contains 13 residues. Here the CDR3 DNA reads TGCAGTGCTGGGGGGACACCGCCCTACGAGCAGTACTTC. Its protein is CSAGGTPPYEQYF.

As for this clonotype: The junction shows a germline mismatch at one end, possibly a read error. The rearrangement links TRBV5-1 to TRBJ1-4; possible D gene TRBD1, 6 bases. Per germline, CDR1 SGHRS and CDR2 YFSETQ. The CDR3 consists of 16 residues. DNA for the CDR3: TGCGCCAGCAGCTTGGGACCCGACAGGCATAATGAAAAACGGTTTTTT. This codes for CASSLGPDRHNEKRFF.

The sample holds a few counts of this clonotype. The V call is TRBV20-1, the J call TRBJ2-7; 8 bases line up with TRBD2. Germline CDR1 DFQATT, CDR2 SNEGSKA (reference sequence). V lost 5 bases and J lost 0; bases outside the gene matches: 6. This CDR3 comprises 14 residues. The CDR3 region is CSARKLADSYEQYF. The CDR3 DNA follows: TGCAGTGCTCGGAAACTAGCGGACTCCTACGAGCAGTACTTC.

This rearrangement joins TRBV20-1 to TRBJ1-1; no clear D. There are 14 residues in the CDR3. The germline V gene encodes CDR1 DFQATT and CDR2 SNEGSKA (reference sequence). With 3 bases removed from V and 3 bases from J, the gap between germline ends came to 14 bases. CDR3 amino acids: CSARAFSQHTEAFF. The CDR3 DNA reads TGCAGTGCTAGGGCTTTTTCACAGCACACTGAAGCTTTCTTT.

This clonotype was observed a few times. The chain links TRBV11-2 to TRBJ2-3; D unresolved. CDR1 and CDR2 from the germline V gene are SGHAT and FQNNGV. This CDR3 has 15 residues. The germline V and J ends were trimmed by 1 base and 4 bases, with 12 bases remaining between them. The CDR3 nucleotides read TGTGCCAGCAGCTTAGTACCGACCCAACCAGATACGCAGTATTTT. This codes for CASSLVPTQPDTQYF.

This clonotype has only a few counts. This chain joins TRBV29-1 and TRBJ1-1, with D possibly being TRBD1 (5 bases). CDR1 and CDR2 from the germline V gene are SQVTM and ANQGSEA. V dropped 4 bases and J dropped 4 bases, with 22 bases sitting between them. The CDR3 runs 16 residues. The CDR3 DNA sequence: TGCAGCGTTGTCCCCAGTGGGGGGATAAGTCGCACTGAAGCTTTCTTT. Its protein is CSVVPSGGISRTEAFF.

Note on this clonotype: Sequence at one end of the junction differs from germline and may be a read error. The genes are TRBV9 and TRBJ2-1; TRBD2 might be the D (6 bases). Germline values: CDR1 SGDLS, CDR2 YYNGEE. CDR3 length equals 16 residues. The CDR3: CASSVGTPRSYNGQFF. CDR3 nucleotides: TGTGCCAGCAGCGTCGGGACTCCCAGATCCTACAATGGGCAGTTCTTC.

The table lists this clonotype with a few counts. The chain recombines TRBV2 with TRBJ2-5; 13 bases map to TRBD2. Germline V lookup: CDR1 SNHLY, CDR2 FYNNEI. The trim removed 2 bases at V and 1 base at J, leaving 7 bases unmatched. This CDR3 is 18 amino acids long. The CDR3 region has the DNA TGTGCCAGCAGTGAATACGGACTAGCGGGGGCCCGCCAAGAGACCCAGTACTTC. Encoded protein: CASSEYGLAGARQETQYF.

The chain carries TRBV10-3 and TRBJ1-2; 7 bases are a match to TRBD1. CDR3 length: 18 amino acids. V was pared by 4 bases and J by 1 base, with 15 bases of the junction left unmatched. CDR1 is ENHRY, CDR2 SYGVKD, per germline. The CDR3 reads CAISGNKGGTEINYGYTF. The CDR3 DNA is TGTGCCATCAGTGGCAATAAAGGTGGGACAGAGATTAACTATGGCTACACCTTC.

A few counts support this clonotype. The V and J genes are TRBV5-1 and TRBJ1-2; no reliable D call. Germline CDR1 is SGHRS and CDR2 is YFSETQ. The CDR3 is 15 amino acids. V was trimmed by 4 bases and J by 3 bases, leaving 16 bases between them. The CDR3 sequence: CASSPTPDKDYGYTF. CDR3 bases: TGCGCCAGCAGCCCCACCCCTGACAAGGACTATGGCTACACCTTC.

The chain couples TRBV29-1 to TRBJ2-3; TRBD1 matches 7 bases. The V segment lost 7 bases and the J segment 3 bases; nucleotides outside the gene matches: 10. This CDR3 contains 14 residues. From germline, CDR1 is SQVTM and CDR2 ANQGSEA. The chain's CDR3 is CSAMGQSKTDTQYF. The CDR3 DNA is TGCAGCGCCATGGGACAGAGTAAGACAGATACGCAGTATTTT.

V is TRBV18 and J is TRBJ2-5; 7 bases align to TRBD1. V was pared by 4 bases and J by 4 bases, with 9 bases of the junction left unmatched. The CDR3 loop spans 15 amino acids. CDR1 is KGHSH and CDR2 is LQKENI in the germline V gene. CDR3 in amino acids: CASSRRDRERETQYF. The DNA of the CDR3 is TGTGCCAGCTCACGACGGGACAGAGAAAGAGAGACCCAGTACTTC.

This clonotype was seen ten or more times. The chain couples TRBV7-9 to TRBJ1-2; D unclear. The CDR3 consists of 15 residues. Germline CDR1 SEHNR, CDR2 FQNEAQ (reference sequence). Between the trimmed V and J ends, which lost 0 bases and 2 bases, there was a span of 10 bases. The CDR3 protein is CASSLATAGNYGYTF. The CDR3 DNA reads TGTGCCAGCAGCTTAGCTACCGCCGGGAACTATGGCTACACCTTC.

Only a few counts were recorded for this clonotype. The chain recombines TRBV20-1 with TRBJ1-2, with TRBD1 matching 9 bases. This CDR3 has 15 residues. Germline V gives CDR1 DFQATT, CDR2 SNEGSKA (reference sequence). The V segment lost 3 bases and the J segment 8 bases; nucleotides outside the gene matches: 13. The chain's CDR3 is CSASSRGQGGEGYTF. The CDR3 DNA sequence: TGCAGTGCTAGTTCCCGGGGACAGGGCGGGGAAGGCTACACCTTC.

V usage is TRBV16 and J usage is TRBJ1-5; D is possibly TRBD1 (5 bases). Trimming took 3 bases from V and 1 from J, leaving 10 bases between them. CDR1 and CDR2 (germline): KGHSY, FQNENV. The CDR3 is 15 residues long. The CDR3 DNA sequence: TGTGCCAGCAGCCATGGCGGGGGAAGCAATCAGCCCCAGCATTTT. Translating gives CASSHGGGSNQPQHF.

The chain couples TRBV20-1 to TRBJ1-2; 8 positions match TRBD1. The CDR3 length is 11 residues. The germline V gene encodes CDR1 DFQATT and CDR2 SNEGSKA (reference sequence). V shed 5 bases, J shed 6 bases, and the junction held 2 bases outside the gene matches. DNA of the CDR3: TGCAGTGCTGACAGGGGCAATGGCTACACCTTC. This codes for CSADRGNGYTF.

A word on this clonotype: Relative to the germline gene, one junction end is altered; a read error may explain this. The rearrangement uses TRBV20-1 and TRBJ2-3, with D tentatively TRBD1 (8 bases). The germline CDR1 and CDR2 sequences are DFQATT and SNEGSKA (reference sequence). This CDR3 is built from 13 residues. CDR3 coding DNA: TGCAGTCCCCGAACAGGGGGGGGAGATGCGCAGTATTTT. As protein: CSPRTGGGDAQYF.

This rearrangement joins TRBV12-3 or TRBV12-4 to TRBJ2-1, with a weak D call TRBD2 (7 bases). This CDR3 has 14 amino acids. V was pared by 5 bases and J by 7 bases, with 15 bases between. In DNA form, the CDR3 reads TGTGCCAGCAGTCGCATCGAGGGGGGGAATGAGCAGTTCTTC. Encoded protein: CASSRIEGGNEQFF.